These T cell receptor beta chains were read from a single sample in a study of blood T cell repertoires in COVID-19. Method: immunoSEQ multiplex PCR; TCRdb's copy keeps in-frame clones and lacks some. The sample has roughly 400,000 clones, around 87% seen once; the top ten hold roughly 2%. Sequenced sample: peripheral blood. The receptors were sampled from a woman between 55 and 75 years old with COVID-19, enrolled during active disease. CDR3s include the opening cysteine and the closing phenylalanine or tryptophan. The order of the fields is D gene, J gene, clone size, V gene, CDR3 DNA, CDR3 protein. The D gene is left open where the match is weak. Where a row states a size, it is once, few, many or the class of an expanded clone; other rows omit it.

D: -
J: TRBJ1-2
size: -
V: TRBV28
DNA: TGTGCCAGCAGTTTATGGCGAGCTAACTATGGCTACACCTTC
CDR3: CASSLWRANYGYTF

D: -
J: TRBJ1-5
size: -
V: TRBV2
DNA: TGTGCCAGCAGTGAAGCGATGGGGAGAAATCAGCCCCAGCATTTT
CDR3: CASSEAMGRNQPQHF

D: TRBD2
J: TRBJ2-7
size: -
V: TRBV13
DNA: TGTGCCAGCATCAGGACTAGCGGGGACGAGCAGTACTTC
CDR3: CASIRTSGDEQYF

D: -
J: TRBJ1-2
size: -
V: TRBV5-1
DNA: TGCGCCAGCAGCTCGGGAAGGAACTATGGCTACACCTTC
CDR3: CASSSGRNYGYTF

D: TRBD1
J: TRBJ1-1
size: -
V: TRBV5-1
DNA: TGCGCCAGCAGCTTCAAAGACAGGGGAAGCACTGAAGCTTTCTTT
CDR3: CASSFKDRGSTEAFF

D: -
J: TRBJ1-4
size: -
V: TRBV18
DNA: TGTGCCAGCTCGGAGGGCACTAATGAAAAACTGTTTTTT
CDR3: CASSEGTNEKLFF

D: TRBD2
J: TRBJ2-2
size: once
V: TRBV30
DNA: TGTGCCCAAGGGAGGGGCTACACGGTATCCGGGGAGCTGTTTTTT
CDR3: CAQGRGYTVSGELFF

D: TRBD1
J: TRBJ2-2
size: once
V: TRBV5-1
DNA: TGCGCCAGCCGACAGGGAGCGAACACCGGGGAGCTGTTTTTT
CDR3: CASRQGANTGELFF

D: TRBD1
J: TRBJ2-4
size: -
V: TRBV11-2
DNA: TGTGCCAGCAGCTTCGACAGGGAACGAAACATTCAGTACTTC
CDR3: CASSFDRERNIQYF

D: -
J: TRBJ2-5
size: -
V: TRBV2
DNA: TGTGCCAGCCGGACAGACCAAGAGACCCAGTACTTC
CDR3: CASRTDQETQYF

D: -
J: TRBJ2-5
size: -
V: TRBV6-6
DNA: TGTGCCAGCAGTACTCTAGAGACCCAGTACTTC
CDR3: CASSTLETQYF

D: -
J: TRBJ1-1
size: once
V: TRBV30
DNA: TGTGCCTGGAGCGGGAGAGACGAAGCTTTCTTT
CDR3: CAWSGRDEAFF

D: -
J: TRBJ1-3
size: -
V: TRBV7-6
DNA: TGTGCCAGCAGCCCCCGGGGCTCTGGAAACACCATATATTTT
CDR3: CASSPRGSGNTIYF

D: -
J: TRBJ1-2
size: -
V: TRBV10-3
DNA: TGTGCCATCAGTGAAGCAGGGGATGGCTACACCTTC
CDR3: CAISEAGDGYTF